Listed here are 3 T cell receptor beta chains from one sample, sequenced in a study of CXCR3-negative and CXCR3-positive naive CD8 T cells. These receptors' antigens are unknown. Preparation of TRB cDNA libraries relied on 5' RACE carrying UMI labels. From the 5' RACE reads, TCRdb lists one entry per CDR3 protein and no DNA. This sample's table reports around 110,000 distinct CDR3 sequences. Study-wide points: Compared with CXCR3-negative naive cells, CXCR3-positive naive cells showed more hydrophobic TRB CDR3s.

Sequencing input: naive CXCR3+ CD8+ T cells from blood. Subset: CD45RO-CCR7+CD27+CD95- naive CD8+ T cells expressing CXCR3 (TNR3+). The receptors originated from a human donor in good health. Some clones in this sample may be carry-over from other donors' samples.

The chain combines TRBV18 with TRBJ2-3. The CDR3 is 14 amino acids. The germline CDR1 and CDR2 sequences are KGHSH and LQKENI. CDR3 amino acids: CASSAPDGLDTQYF.

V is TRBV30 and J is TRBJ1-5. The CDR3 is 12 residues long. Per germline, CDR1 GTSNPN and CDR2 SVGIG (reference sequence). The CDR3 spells CAWSATRDSQHF. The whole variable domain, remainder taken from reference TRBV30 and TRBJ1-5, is SQTIHQWPATLVQPVGSPLSLECTVEGTSNPNLYWYRQAAGRGLQLLFYSVGIGQISSEVPQNLSASRPQDRQFILSSKKLLLSDSGFYLCAWSATRDSQHFGDGTRLSIL.

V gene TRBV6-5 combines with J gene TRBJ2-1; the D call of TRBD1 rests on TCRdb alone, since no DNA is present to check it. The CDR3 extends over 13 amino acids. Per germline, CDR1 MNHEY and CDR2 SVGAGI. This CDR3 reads CASSYSKVGPLFF.